The rows below give T cell receptor beta chains drawn from one sample of a study of spatial heterogeneity in lung cancer. In TCRdb, the 5' RACE reads were re-called with MiXCR into one record per CDR3 protein. The sample contains tens of thousands of distinct CDR3 sequences, around an eighth of which appear only once. Sequenced here: PBMCs, sampled at surgery. These receptors were collected from a male donor with early-stage non-small cell lung cancer. The CDR3 runs from the conserved cysteine through the conserved F or W. The D gene is left open where the match is weak. Clone size is shown for a subset of rows, as once, few, many or a class of expanded clone.

DNA: TGTGCCAGCAGCTTTGGAGGGACGGCTGGGGCCAACGTCCTGACTTTC; CDR3: CASSFGGTAGANVLTF; J: TRBJ2-6; V: TRBV7-2; size: few; D: -
DNA: TGTGCCAGCAGTTATTCGGGACGGAACTATGGCTACACCTTC; CDR3: CASSYSGRNYGYTF; J: TRBJ1-2; V: TRBV12-3/TRBV12-4; size: -; D: -
DNA: TGCGCCAGCACCAGAGCGGGAGGGGAAAATGAGCAGTTCTTC; CDR3: CASTRAGGENEQFF; J: TRBJ2-1; V: TRBV10-2; size: -; D: TRBD2
DNA: TGTGCCAGCAGTGAAGGGACCGAAGTCTCGACCCAGTACTTC; CDR3: CASSEGTEVSTQYF; J: TRBJ2-5; V: TRBV2; size: -; D: -
DNA: TGCAGTGCTGTTCGGGGCGGGAACACCGGGGAGCTGTTTTTT; CDR3: CSAVRGGNTGELFF; J: TRBJ2-2; V: TRBV20-1; size: few; D: -
DNA: TGTGCCAGTAACATAGGGCCTAGCAATCAGCCCCAGCATTTT; CDR3: CASNIGPSNQPQHF; J: TRBJ1-5; V: TRBV19; size: -; D: -
DNA: TGCAGCCACCGTCCGCTCGAGCCCCAGCATTTT; CDR3: CSHRPLEPQHF; J: TRBJ1-5; V: TRBV29-1; size: few; D: -
DNA: TGCGCCAGCAGCCCTACCTTGGGTGGCGAGCAGTACTTC; CDR3: CASSPTLGGEQYF; J: TRBJ2-7; V: TRBV5-1; size: few; D: -
DNA: TGCAGTGCTACTCCCTCGGATACGCAGTATTTT; CDR3: CSATPSDTQYF; J: TRBJ2-3; V: TRBV20-1; size: -; D: -
DNA: TGTGCCAGCAGTTTGGCCACAGCGTCTGCCTATGGCTACACCTTC; CDR3: CASSLATASAYGYTF; J: TRBJ1-2; V: TRBV12-3/TRBV12-4; size: many; D: -
DNA: TGCAGTGCTGGGGCCGGGAAAACCTACGAGCAGTACTTC; CDR3: CSAGAGKTYEQYF; J: TRBJ2-7; V: TRBV20-1; size: few; D: -
DNA: TGCAGCGCCGTTAAAGGGGGAGAGACCCAGTACTTC; CDR3: CSAVKGGETQYF; J: TRBJ2-5; V: TRBV29-1; size: few; D: -
DNA: TGTGCCAGTAGTAGGGACAGGGAGAGCGATGAAAAACTGTTTTTT; CDR3: CASSRDRESDEKLFF; J: TRBJ1-4; V: TRBV19; size: -; D: TRBD1
DNA: TGTGCCAGCAGCCCCCAAGGAGTAGCCAAAAACATTCAGTACTTC; CDR3: CASSPQGVAKNIQYF; J: TRBJ2-4; V: TRBV11-2; size: few; D: -
DNA: TGCGCCAGTGCCAAACCTATGAACGACAATGAGCAGTTCTTC; CDR3: CASAKPMNDNEQFF; J: TRBJ2-1; V: TRBV5-1; size: many; D: -
DNA: TGCGCCAGCAACGAGGGCAGGGCGAACACTGAAGCTTTCTTT; CDR3: CASNEGRANTEAFF; J: TRBJ1-1; V: TRBV4-1; size: few; D: -
DNA: TGTGCCAGCACTTCCTCCCGGACAGGGGGCTATGAGCAGTTCTTC; CDR3: CASTSSRTGGYEQFF; J: TRBJ2-1; V: TRBV12-3/TRBV12-4; size: -; D: TRBD1
DNA: TGCAGTGCTAGAGCGGGGGAGGGAAACACCATATATTTT; CDR3: CSARAGEGNTIYF; J: TRBJ1-3; V: TRBV20-1; size: few; D: -
DNA: TGTGCCAGCAGCTTTTCCCGGGACAGAACTTTCTTT; CDR3: CASSFSRDRTFF; J: TRBJ1-1; V: TRBV5-6; size: few; D: TRBD1
DNA: TGTGCCAGCAGCGACGTGAACACCGGGGAGCTGTTTTTT; CDR3: CASSDVNTGELFF; J: TRBJ2-2; V: TRBV3-1; size: -; D: -
DNA: TGCAGTGCTAGGAGGGGGGGCCGGGAACGGACGCAGTATTTT; CDR3: CSARRGGRERTQYF; J: TRBJ2-3; V: TRBV20-1; size: -; D: -
DNA: TGTGCCAGCAAGGAGAACACCGGGGAGCTGTTTTTT; CDR3: CASKENTGELFF; J: TRBJ2-2; V: TRBV6-5; size: -; D: -
DNA: TGTGCCATCAGTGAGCTTCGTGCTGAAGCTTTCTTT; CDR3: CAISELRAEAFF; J: TRBJ1-1; V: TRBV10-3; size: few; D: -
DNA: TGTGCCAGCAGCCAAGGTCAGGGGGCTGGAAACGAGCAGTACTTC; CDR3: CASSQGQGAGNEQYF; J: TRBJ2-7; V: TRBV3-1; size: -; D: TRBD1
DNA: TGTGCCAGCAGCCAACCAGGACCTGCAACTAATGAAAAACTGTTTTTT; CDR3: CASSQPGPATNEKLFF; J: TRBJ1-4; V: TRBV3-1; size: many; D: -
DNA: TGCGCCAGCAGCTTGGAGGGGAGGGACTACGAGCAGTACTTC; CDR3: CASSLEGRDYEQYF; J: TRBJ2-7; V: TRBV5-1; size: few; D: TRBD2
DNA: TGTGCCACCAGTGATTTCCCCACCGGACGGACCTACAATGAGCAGTTCTTC; CDR3: CATSDFPTGRTYNEQFF; J: TRBJ2-1; V: TRBV24-1; size: -; D: -
DNA: TGTGCCAGCAGCCGACCGGGAGACAACTATGGCTACACCTTC; CDR3: CASSRPGDNYGYTF; J: TRBJ1-2; V: TRBV27; size: -; D: -
DNA: TGTGCCAGCAGCTTAGCGGGACTAGCGATGGATACGCAGTATTTT; CDR3: CASSLAGLAMDTQYF; J: TRBJ2-3; V: TRBV13; size: -; D: TRBD2
DNA: TGCGCCAGCAGTGAGTCGGGGTCATACAATGAGCAGTTCTTC; CDR3: CASSESGSYNEQFF; J: TRBJ2-1; V: TRBV10-2; size: few; D: -
DNA: TGTGCCAGCAGTTACGGTACAGGGAGCACTGAAGCTTTCTTT; CDR3: CASSYGTGSTEAFF; J: TRBJ1-1; V: TRBV6-5; size: few; D: -
DNA: TGTGCCAGCAGTCCCAACTACGAGCAGTACTTC; CDR3: CASSPNYEQYF; J: TRBJ2-7; V: TRBV7-9; size: few; D: -
DNA: TGCAGCGTTGAAGAGGTAGCGGGGCGGACTAAAAACTATGGCTACACCTTC; CDR3: CSVEEVAGRTKNYGYTF; J: TRBJ1-2; V: TRBV29-1; size: many; D: -
DNA: TGCGCCAGCAGTGACCGGACAGGCCTTCGTTGGGACACTGAAGCTTTCTTT; CDR3: CASSDRTGLRWDTEAFF; J: TRBJ1-1; V: TRBV10-2; size: -; D: TRBD1
DNA: TGTGCCAGCAGGTGGACAGGGAATCAGCCCCAGCATTTT; CDR3: CASRWTGNQPQHF; J: TRBJ1-5; V: TRBV7-3; size: -; D: TRBD1
DNA: TGTGCCAGCAGCTCGAGTCCTTCTTTAAACCGGAGGGGAGAGACCCAGTACTTC; CDR3: CASSSSPSLNRRGETQYF; J: TRBJ2-5; V: TRBV13; size: -; D: -
DNA: TGCAGTGCAACAGACAGACTCGGGACAGCCAAAAACATTCAGTACTTC; CDR3: CSATDRLGTAKNIQYF; J: TRBJ2-4; V: TRBV20-1; size: -; D: -
DNA: TGTGCCAGCAGCCCATACCCGACTAGCGGGAAAGAGACCCAGTACTTC; CDR3: CASSPYPTSGKETQYF; J: TRBJ2-5; V: TRBV7-3; size: few; D: TRBD2
DNA: TGCAGTGCTAACAGGGTGGAGACCAAAAACATTCAGTACTTC; CDR3: CSANRVETKNIQYF; J: TRBJ2-4; V: TRBV20-1; size: -; D: -
DNA: TGTGCCAGCAGCTTAGCAGAGACAGGGTCGGGCAATCAGCCCCAGCATTTT; CDR3: CASSLAETGSGNQPQHF; J: TRBJ1-5; V: TRBV7-2; size: -; D: TRBD1
DNA: TGCGCCAGCAGCTTGGAACCCCCCTGGAGGGGAGAGACCCAGTACTTC; CDR3: CASSLEPPWRGETQYF; J: TRBJ2-5; V: TRBV5-1; size: few; D: -
DNA: TGTGCCAGCAGCCCGGAGACCGGCCAAGAGACCCAGTACTTC; CDR3: CASSPETGQETQYF; J: TRBJ2-5; V: TRBV5-5; size: few; D: -
DNA: TGCGCCAGCAGCCAAGTGCTACTTAACTATGGCTACACCTTC; CDR3: CASSQVLLNYGYTF; J: TRBJ1-2; V: TRBV4-1; size: -; D: -
DNA: TGTGCCAGCAGCGACGGACTAGCGGGAAATGAGCAGTTCTTC; CDR3: CASSDGLAGNEQFF; J: TRBJ2-1; V: TRBV9; size: many; D: TRBD2
DNA: TGTGCCAGCAGTCGACTAGCGGGGGGGCCGGGCACAGATACGCAGTATTTT; CDR3: CASSRLAGGPGTDTQYF; J: TRBJ2-3; V: TRBV27; size: -; D: TRBD2
DNA: TGCAGTGCTCCCCAGGCGGATACGCAGTATTTT; CDR3: CSAPQADTQYF; J: TRBJ2-3; V: TRBV20-1; size: -; D: -